This passage covers 28 T cell receptor beta chains from one sample sequenced in a study of blood T cell repertoires in COVID-19 (dated by TCRdb to about 2020). The library was built by means of the immunoSEQ multiplex PCR assay. TCRdb retrieved this table from immuneACCESS and kept in-frame rearrangements only. Not all clones are present; in checked studies, unresolved V genes account for under half, and no reason is known for the remainder. This sample lists around 120,000 clones; 78% were detected once. The biggest ten clones account for 2% to 2.5% of the sample. Sequences were obtained from peripheral blood. The receptors were gathered from a man between 65 and 85 years old with acute or convalescent COVID-19.

The V gene is TRBV29-1, the J gene TRBJ1-2; D gene uncertain. The CDR3 length is 12 residues. V was shortened by 4 bases and J by 5 bases, with 11 bases between the two germline ends. CDR1 is SQVTM, CDR2 ANQGSEA, per germline. Here the CDR3 DNA reads TGCAGCGTTGGGGGAGGCACGTATGGCTACACCTTC. It translates to CSVGGGTYGYTF.

The rearrangement joins TRBV5-1 to TRBJ2-3, with TRBD1 identical over 8 bases. Looked up from germline, CDR1 is SGHRS and CDR2 is YFSETQ. This CDR3 is built from 14 residues. With V trimmed by 6 bases and J by 0 bases, 3 bases remained unmatched. The CDR3 bases are TGCGCCAGCAACAGACAGGGGAGCACAGATACGCAGTATTTT. Protein: CASNRQGSTDTQYF.

This clone was observed a single time. V is TRBV5-1 and J is TRBJ2-7, with TRBD2 matching 7 bases. The CDR3 is 14 amino acids. Germline loops: CDR1 SGHRS, CDR2 YFSETQ. Trimming cost V 3 bases and J 7 bases; bases outside gene matches: 10. CDR3 in amino acids: CASSSSGTDQEQYF. As DNA, the CDR3 is TGCGCCAGCAGCTCCAGCGGGACCGACCAAGAGCAGTACTTC. Using reference TRBV5-1 and TRBJ2-7 for the parts outside the CDR3, the full variable domain is KAGVTQTPRYLIKTRGQQVTLSCSPISGHRSVSWYQQTPGQGLQFLFEYFSETQRNKGNFPGRFSGRQFSNSRSEMNVSTLELGDSALYLCASSSSGTDQEQYFGPGTRLTVT.

This sequence joins TRBV30 and TRBJ1-1, with no clear D. CDR1 is GTSNPN and CDR2 is SVGIG in the germline V gene (reference sequence). The CDR3 runs 15 residues. V dropped 1 base and J dropped 0 bases, with 12 bases sitting between them. In nucleotides, the CDR3 is TGTGCCTGGAGTGAGGTGGGCTGGGTGAACACTGAAGCTTTCTTT. This sequence encodes CAWSEVGWVNTEAFF.

The sample holds one count of this clone. The chain has TRBV5-4 and TRBJ2-2; 10 nucleotides match TRBD2. V gave up 6 bases and J gave up 7 bases; unmatched junction bases: 15. The germline CDR1 and CDR2 sequences are SGHNT and YYREEE (reference sequence). The CDR3 totals 17 residues. CDR3 in amino acids: CASTTRSGGTSVGELFF. DNA of the CDR3: TGTGCCAGCACCACCCGTAGCGGGGGGACGTCCGTCGGGGAGCTGTTTTTT.

V is TRBV4-2 and J is TRBJ1-2, with D possibly being TRBD1 (5 bases). The V end lost 0 bases, the J end lost 4 bases, and 12 bases lay between the germline ends. In germline, CDR1 is LGHNA, CDR2 YNFKEQ. The CDR3 runs to 15 residues. The CDR3 DNA follows: TGTGCCAGCAGCCAAGAGGGGCAGTCGACCTATGGCTACACCTTC. Protein sequence: CASSQEGQSTYGYTF.

The chain carries TRBV5-1 and TRBJ1-2; D call uncertain. Germline V gives CDR1 SGHRS, CDR2 YFSETQ. CDR3 length equals 14 residues. Trimming removed 1 base at V and 2 bases at J, with 9 bases between. The CDR3 bases are TGCGCCAGCAGCTTGATGCTTGGCAACTATGGCTACACCTTC. It codes for CASSLMLGNYGYTF.

The genes are TRBV6-6 and TRBJ1-5; TRBD1 agrees at 8 bases. V lost 7 bases, J lost 5 bases, and 7 bases stayed unmatched. Germline values: CDR1 MNHNY, CDR2 SVGAGI (reference sequence). The CDR3 runs to 14 residues. CDR3 DNA sequence: TGTGCCAGCAAAAGGGGACAGGATGATCAGCCCCAGCATTTT. Encoded protein: CASKRGQDDQPQHF.

The V and J genes are TRBV29-1 and TRBJ2-3; D perhaps matches TRBD2 (6 bases). Per germline, CDR1 SQVTM and CDR2 ANQGSEA. V dropped 4 bases and J dropped 6 bases, with 11 bases sitting between them. The CDR3 runs to 12 residues. CDR3 in DNA: TGCAGCGTTGCTCGGGGGATGGATACGCAGTATTTT. Translation gives CSVARGMDTQYF.

The chain combines TRBV25-1 with TRBJ1-2, with a tentative D call TRBD1 (5 bases). Germline CDR1 reads MGHDK; CDR2 reads SYGVNS. The ends were cut back, 2 bases at V and 5 bases at J, with 6 bases in the middle. The CDR3 extends over 12 amino acids. The DNA of the CDR3 is TGTGCCAGCAGTGAACGACAGTATGGCTACACCTTC. It translates to CASSERQYGYTF.

The chain is built from TRBV27 and TRBJ1-2; 7 bases are shared with TRBD1. In germline, CDR1 is MNHEY, CDR2 SMNVEV (reference sequence). The CDR3 is 16 amino acids. Trimming at V came to 0 bases and at J to 0 bases, leaving 4 bases not matched to a gene. The CDR3 here is CASSLSQGGSNYGYTF. DNA for the CDR3: TGTGCCAGCAGTTTATCGCAGGGGGGTTCTAACTATGGCTACACCTTC.

This rearrangement joins TRBV18 to TRBJ2-7, with 11 positions matching TRBD2. J gave up 1 base and V 3 bases, and 2 bases lay outside the gene matches. The CDR3 is 15 amino acids. Germline values: CDR1 KGHSH, CDR2 LQKENI. The CDR3 DNA sequence: TGTGCCAGCTCACCTACTAGCGGGGGTTCCTACGAGCAGTACTTC. Translation: CASSPTSGGSYEQYF.

The V call is TRBV7-2, the J call TRBJ1-1, with D perhaps matching TRBD1 (6 bases). The germline V gene encodes CDR1 SGHTA and CDR2 FQGNSA. The V gene lost 5 bases and the J gene lost 1 base, with 8 bases spanning the gap. The CDR3 covers 13 residues. The CDR3 here is CASSIRGNTEAFF. Here the CDR3 DNA reads TGTGCCAGCAGCATCAGGGGGAACACTGAAGCTTTCTTT.

This clone was seen a single time. The chain uses TRBV3-1 (or the pseudogene TRBV3-2) and TRBJ2-3, with 7 bases fitting TRBD2. Unmatched junction bases numbered 1, after V lost 0 bases and J lost 1 base. The CDR3 sequence is 15 residues long. CDR1 and CDR2 from the germline V gene are LGHDT and YNNKEL (reference sequence). The CDR3 protein is CASSQEGGGTDTQYF. CDR3 bases: TGTGCCAGCAGCCAAGAGGGAGGGGGCACAGATACGCAGTATTTT.

The V gene is TRBV4-3, the J gene TRBJ1-2, with 12 bases fitting TRBD1. Germline V gene sequence: CDR1 LGHNA, CDR2 YSLEER. V was pared by 4 bases and J by 5 bases, with 14 bases of the junction left unmatched. The CDR3 consists of 18 residues. In DNA, the CDR3 is TGCGCCAGCAGCCGTACACCGGGACAGGGGGCCTCTGGATATGGCTACACCTTC. It translates to CASSRTPGQGASGYGYTF.

This clone was detected a few times. The rearrangement links TRBV5-1 to TRBJ1-2; 7 positions agree with TRBD1. The CDR3 consists of 14 residues. V was pared by 2 bases and J by 1 base, with 2 bases of the junction left unmatched. Germline lookup yields CDR1 SGHRS and CDR2 YFSETQ. CDR3 in DNA: TGCGCCAGCAGCTTTAACAGGGGTAACTATGGCTACACCTTC. Amino acids: CASSFNRGNYGYTF.

This chain links TRBV18 with TRBJ2-3; unclear D gene. The V gene lost 3 bases and the J gene lost 0 bases, with 10 bases spanning the gap. This CDR3 has 15 amino acids. The germline CDR1 and CDR2 sequences are KGHSH and LQKENI. Here the CDR3 reads CASSPAQLSTDTQYF. For the CDR3, the DNA is TGTGCCAGCTCACCGGCTCAGTTGAGCACAGATACGCAGTATTTT.

The chain uses TRBV9 and TRBJ2-3; possibly TRBD2 for D (6 bases). Germline assignment: CDR1 SGDLS and CDR2 YYNGEE. Trimming shortened V by 2 bases and J by 6 bases, and 16 bases separated the two germline ends. The length of the CDR3 is 15 residues. CDR3 residues: CASSVQVFGGDTQYF. The CDR3 DNA reads TGTGCCAGCAGCGTCCAGGTCTTTGGAGGGGATACGCAGTATTTT.

V usage is TRBV18 and J usage is TRBJ1-2, with TRBD1 as a possible D gene (6 bases). This CDR3 has 13 amino acids. Trimming cost V 4 bases and J 5 bases, with 11 bases left between them. From germline, CDR1 is KGHSH and CDR2 LQKENI. The CDR3 sequence: CASSQATGYGYTF. DNA of the CDR3: TGTGCCAGCTCACAGGCGACAGGTTATGGCTACACCTTC. The full variable domain, with the rest looked up from reference TRBV18 and TRBJ1-2, is NAGVMQNPRHLVRRRGQEARLRCSPMKGHSHVYWYRQLPEEGLKFMVYLQKENIIDESGMPKERFSAEFPKEGPSILRIQQVVRGDSAAYFCASSQATGYGYTFGSGTRLTVV.

In its sample, this clone was seen a few times. CDR3 coding DNA: TGCGCCAGCAGCCCCCGGACAGGGGAGAACACTGAAGCTTTCTTT. Translated: CASSPRTGENTEAFF. This rearrangement joins TRBV5-1 to TRBJ1-1, with 9 nucleotides matching TRBD1. The CDR3 spans 15 residues. Germline values: CDR1 SGHRS, CDR2 YFSETQ. V dropped 4 bases and J dropped 1; count of bases not matched to a gene: 5.

This chain joins TRBV6-1 and TRBJ1-4, with D unresolved. V lost 2 bases and J lost 4, with 8 bases in between. Germline V gene lookup returns CDR1 MNHNS and CDR2 SASEGT. This CDR3 contains 14 residues. The CDR3 here is CASSESSGNEKLFF. In DNA, the CDR3 is TGTGCCAGCAGTGAATCCAGCGGTAATGAAAAACTGTTTTTT.

The chain recombines TRBV2 with TRBJ2-5; D uncertain. V gave up 8 bases and J gave up 0 bases, with 7 bases separating them. The CDR3 is 12 amino acids. Germline V lookup: CDR1 SNHLY, CDR2 FYNNEI. CDR3 protein: CASGRNQETQYF. In DNA, the CDR3 is TGTGCCAGCGGCCGAAACCAAGAGACCCAGTACTTC.

The CDR3: CASAGGTGANQPQHF. The CDR3 DNA reads as TGTGCCTCCGCCGGGGGGACAGGGGCGAATCAGCCCCAGCATTTT. This chain joins TRBV10-3 and TRBJ1-5; 10 nucleotides agree with TRBD1. Per germline, CDR1 ENHRY and CDR2 SYGVKD. Losses at the gene ends were 11 bases for V and 4 bases for J; bases not matched to a gene: 11. This CDR3 contains 15 residues.

The rearrangement uses TRBV4-3 and TRBJ2-3, with 9 bases lining up with TRBD1. Germline-derived CDR1 and CDR2 are LGHNA and YSLEER. The CDR3 is 17 amino acids. The V gene end was trimmed by 0 bases and the J gene end by 5 bases; junction bases not matched to a gene: 9. The CDR3 reads CASSQDHAGQGQDTQYF. The CDR3 bases are TGCGCCAGCAGCCAAGATCATGCGGGACAGGGTCAAGATACGCAGTATTTT.

On this clone itself: The same CDR3 also results from other DNA sequences found in this sample. The chain is built from TRBV3-1 (or the pseudogene TRBV3-2) and TRBJ1-2; a possible D gene is TRBD1 (6 bases). The CDR3 spans 13 residues. The V end lost 3 bases, the J end lost 1 base, and 6 bases lay between the germline ends. Germline loops: CDR1 LGHDT, CDR2 YNNKEL (reference sequence). CDR3 amino acids: CASSQDSNYGYTF. The CDR3 DNA reads TGTGCCAGCAGCCAGGACAGTAACTATGGCTACACCTTC.

The gene calls are TRBV29-1 and TRBJ2-3; perhaps TRBD1 as D (6 bases). The CDR3 totals 16 residues. V lost 4 bases and J lost 2, with 19 bases in between. Germline V gene data show CDR1 as SQVTM and CDR2 as ANQGSEA. Here the CDR3 reads CSVGRGPNENTDTQYF. The CDR3 bases are TGCAGCGTTGGCAGGGGCCCTAATGAAAACACAGATACGCAGTATTTT.

This clone was detected once. V is TRBV2 and J is TRBJ2-1, with TRBD1 as a possible D gene (6 bases). CDR3 length: 12 residues. V was cut by 5 bases and J by 11 bases, with 13 bases left in between. From germline, CDR1 is SNHLY and CDR2 FYNNEI. The CDR3 sequence is CASSQQGTKQFF. The CDR3 coding sequence is TGTGCCAGCAGTCAACAGGGTACAAAGCAGTTCTTC. Full variable domain (missing parts from reference TRBV2 and TRBJ2-1): EPEVTQTPSHQVTQMGQEVILRCVPISNHLYFYWYRQILGQKVEFLVSFYNNEISEKSEIFDDQFSVERPDGSNFTLKIRSTKLEDSAMYFCASSQQGTKQFFGPGTRLTVL.

The CDR3 region has the DNA TGTGCCAGCAGCTTAATGAGGTCTAGCGGGGGGAGACAAGAGACCCAGTACTTC. Protein sequence: CASSLMRSSGGRQETQYF. This chain links TRBV7-2 with TRBJ2-5, with 11 bases matching TRBD2. The CDR3 is 18 residues long. Looked up from germline, CDR1 is SGHTA and CDR2 is FQGNSA. With V trimmed by 2 bases and J by 2 bases, 10 bases remained unmatched. Complete variable domain (other parts from reference TRBV7-2 and TRBJ2-5): GAGVSQSPSNKVTEKGKDVELRCDPISGHTALYWYRQSLGQGLEFLIYFQGNSAPDKSGLPSDRFSAERTGGSVSTLTIQRTQQEDSAVYLCASSLMRSSGGRQETQYFGPGTRLLVL.